These 27 T cell receptor beta chains originate from one sample sequenced in a study of T cell responses to AZD1222 COVID-19 vaccine. Profiling relied on immunoSEQ multiplex PCR, and the TCRdb table lists in-frame clones only, not all of them. Of about 120,000 clones in the sample, approximately 88% are singletons; the top ten hold about 5%. The sample consisted of peripheral blood, taken on day 0 of AZD1222 vaccination. The receptors here all came from an adult in good health.

The chain links TRBV10-3 to TRBJ2-2, with 7 bases aligning to TRBD1. V lost 5 bases to trimming and J lost 4 bases; unmatched junction nucleotides: 10. This CDR3 contains 16 residues. The germline CDR1 and CDR2 sequences are ENHRY and SYGVKD. CDR3 nucleotides: TGTGCCATCAGTACCTCTGGGGACAGTGGCACCGGGGAGCTGTTTTTT. Protein sequence: CAISTSGDSGTGELFF.

The chain couples TRBV2 to TRBJ2-3; 10 bases match TRBD2. V dropped 6 bases and J dropped 0; count of bases not matched to a gene: 3. CDR3 length: 15 amino acids. Germline V CDR1 and CDR2: SNHLY, FYNNEI. The CDR3 coding sequence is TGTGCCAGCAGAACTAGCGGGGAGAGCACAGATACGCAGTATTTT. Protein: CASRTSGESTDTQYF.

The chain links TRBV6-5 to TRBJ2-7, with 7 nucleotides matching TRBD2. Trimming took 5 bases from V and 4 from J; bases not matched to a gene: 5. Germline V gives CDR1 MNHEY, CDR2 SVGAGI. This CDR3 is built from 13 residues. In DNA form, the CDR3 reads TGTGCCAGCAGTCAGACTAGCCGGTACGAGCAGTACTTC. It specifies CASSQTSRYEQYF.

This clone was counted once. V is TRBV2 and J is TRBJ2-1; D unclear. The CDR3 loop spans 12 amino acids. Trimming took 1 base from V and 15 from J, leaving 13 bases between them. Germline V gene data show CDR1 as SNHLY and CDR2 as FYNNEI. The DNA for the CDR3 is TGTGCCAGCAGTGAAGATGTCCAGACGTGGTTCTTC. Translating it yields CASSEDVQTWFF.

The rearrangement uses TRBV3-1 (or the pseudogene TRBV3-2) and TRBJ1-1, with D uncertain. Germline CDR1 and CDR2: LGHDT and YNNKEL (reference sequence). The CDR3 length is 14 residues. V dropped 0 bases and J dropped 3 bases, with 8 bases sitting between them. The CDR3 protein is CASSQDGSYTEAFF. The CDR3 DNA sequence: TGTGCCAGCAGCCAAGACGGCAGCTACACTGAAGCTTTCTTT.

The V call is TRBV4-2, the J call TRBJ1-4, with 7 positions matching TRBD1. CDR1 is LGHNA and CDR2 is YNFKEQ in the germline V gene. The V gene end was trimmed by 4 bases and the J gene end by 0 bases; junction bases not matched to a gene: 2. The CDR3 spans 15 residues. The CDR3 sequence: CASSPTGATNEKLFF. The DNA for the CDR3 is TGTGCCAGCAGCCCCACAGGGGCAACTAATGAAAAACTGTTTTTT.

V usage is TRBV19 and J usage is TRBJ1-4; D gene unclear. The germline gives CDR1 LNHDA, CDR2 SQIVND (reference sequence). This CDR3 contains 12 residues. Trimming pared 1 base from V and 8 bases from J, leaving 5 bases between. DNA of the CDR3: TGTGCCAGTAGTATAGGAGGGGAAAAACTGTTTTTT. Protein sequence: CASSIGGEKLFF.

The chain joins TRBV6-1 to TRBJ1-6; 9 bases map to TRBD1. The germline CDR1 and CDR2 sequences are MNHNS and SASEGT. The J segment lost 7 bases and the V segment lost 3 bases, leaving 7 bases of the junction unmatched. This CDR3 has 16 amino acids. CDR3 bases: TGTGCCAGCAGTGAGGGGCCAGGGACAGGGAATTCACCCCTCCACTTT. Its protein is CASSEGPGTGNSPLHF.

Concerning this clone: Other nucleotide sequences in the sample specify the same CDR3. The chain has TRBV18 and TRBJ2-5, with D perhaps TRBD1 (5 bases). The CDR3 extends over 13 amino acids. Deletions cut 3 bases from V and 2 bases from J, with 7 bases between. Germline CDR1 and CDR2: KGHSH and LQKENI. In DNA form, the CDR3 reads TGTGCCAGCTCACCCGACAGACAAGAGACCCAGTACTTC. Its protein product is CASSPDRQETQYF.

The J gene is TRBJ2-5, the V gene TRBV6-1; the D is unclear. The germline V gene encodes CDR1 MNHNS and CDR2 SASEGT. This CDR3 contains 13 residues. V dropped 3 bases and J dropped 4 bases, with 9 bases sitting between them. CDR3 amino acids: CASSELSSETQYF. The CDR3, as DNA: TGTGCCAGCAGTGAGCTATCTTCAGAGACCCAGTACTTC.

The genes are TRBV13 and TRBJ2-7; D tentatively reads TRBD1 or TRBD2 (5 bases each). V gave up 1 base and J gave up 2 bases, with 9 bases separating them. This CDR3 comprises 14 residues. The germline V gene encodes CDR1 PRHDT and CDR2 FYEKMQ (reference sequence). CDR3 coding DNA: TGTGCCAGCAGCTTAGCGAGGGGCACCTACGAGCAGTACTTC. Residues: CASSLARGTYEQYF.

This clone was found once. This chain connects TRBV2 to TRBJ1-2; D call uncertain. V was pared by 8 bases and J by 4 bases, with 14 bases between. CDR1 SNHLY and CDR2 FYNNEI come from the germline V gene. The CDR3 has 13 amino acids. The CDR3 reads CASSRREAYGYTF. As DNA, the CDR3 is TGTGCCAGCTCTAGACGCGAAGCCTATGGCTACACCTTC. Full variable domain (remainder filled in from reference TRBV2 and TRBJ1-2): EPEVTQTPSHQVTQMGQEVILRCVPISNHLYFYWYRQILGQKVEFLVSFYNNEISEKSEIFDDQFSVERPDGSNFTLKIRSTKLEDSAMYFCASSRREAYGYTFGSGTRLTVV.

In this sample, this clone turned up once. The chain couples TRBV19 to TRBJ2-1; 8 nucleotides line up with TRBD2. The CDR3 loop spans 12 amino acids. Germline loops: CDR1 LNHDA, CDR2 SQIVND (reference sequence). V lost 3 bases, J lost 8 bases, and 0 bases stayed unmatched. The CDR3 region is CASSMRGDEQFF. CDR3 nucleotide sequence: TGTGCCAGTAGTATGCGGGGGGATGAGCAGTTCTTC.

The chain uses TRBV6-5 and TRBJ1-6; D unresolved. V dropped 0 bases and J dropped 8 bases, with 14 bases sitting between them. The CDR3 has 16 amino acids. Per the germline V gene, CDR1 is MNHEY and CDR2 is SVGAGI. The CDR3 region is CASSYSIWGKDSPLHF. In DNA form, the CDR3 reads TGTGCCAGCAGTTACTCGATTTGGGGTAAGGATTCACCCCTCCACTTT.

This clone was recorded a few times. The chain combines TRBV6-1 with TRBJ2-6; D uncertain. Trimming shortened V by 3 bases and J by 0 bases, and 6 bases separated the two germline ends. The CDR3 length is 15 residues. Per the germline V gene, CDR1 is MNHNS and CDR2 is SASEGT. This CDR3 is CASSDRVSGANVLTF. CDR3 coding DNA: TGTGCCAGCAGTGATAGGGTCTCTGGGGCCAACGTCCTGACTTTC.

The chain links TRBV4-2 to TRBJ1-1, with D tentatively TRBD1 (5 bases). The V gene lost 0 bases and the J gene lost 5 bases, with 19 bases spanning the gap. The germline V gene has CDR1 LGHNA and CDR2 YNFKEQ. The CDR3 length is 17 residues. The CDR3 sequence is CASSQDRGGAERTEAFF. The CDR3 coding sequence is TGTGCCAGCAGCCAAGATCGGGGCGGGGCGGAGAGGACTGAAGCTTTCTTT.

The chain has TRBV6-2 or TRBV6-3 and TRBJ2-7; 8 bases match TRBD2. This CDR3 has 15 residues. Looked up from germline, CDR1 is MNHEY and CDR2 is SVGEGT. The J segment lost 2 bases and the V segment lost 2 bases, leaving 5 bases of the junction unmatched. This chain's CDR3 is CASSYGTGGTYEQYF. The CDR3 coding sequence is TGTGCCAGCAGTTACGGGACGGGGGGGACCTACGAGCAGTACTTC.

This clone occurred once. This chain links TRBV19 with TRBJ2-5, with D unclear. The CDR3 sequence is 13 residues long. The germline V and J ends were trimmed by 0 bases and 4 bases, with 6 bases remaining between them. CDR1 is LNHDA and CDR2 is SQIVND in the germline V gene (reference sequence). CDR3 DNA sequence: TGTGCCAGTAGTATAGATCGGGCAGAGACCCAGTACTTC. This encodes CASSIDRAETQYF.

V usage is TRBV28 and J usage is TRBJ1-5; unclear D gene. Trimming cost V 3 bases and J 4 bases, with 7 bases left between them. The germline V gene encodes CDR1 MDHEN and CDR2 SYDVKM. CDR3 length: 13 residues. The CDR3 loop reads CASSLAENQPQHF. CDR3 bases: TGTGCCAGCAGTTTGGCAGAAAATCAGCCCCAGCATTTT.

In DNA form, the CDR3 reads TGTGCCAGCAGCTTAGGGACTAGCGGGGGGGCAGATACGCAGTATTTT. Amino acids: CASSLGTSGGADTQYF. This chain joins TRBV7-7 and TRBJ2-3; TRBD2 matches 15 bases. The V gene's germline CDR1 is SSHAT and CDR2 FNYEAQ (reference sequence). The V gene end was trimmed by 1 base and the J gene end by 4 bases; junction bases not matched to a gene: 0. This CDR3 comprises 16 residues.

The genes are TRBV10-3 and TRBJ2-1, with D perhaps given as TRBD1 or TRBD2 (6 bases each). Per germline, CDR1 ENHRY and CDR2 SYGVKD. V lost 4 bases and J lost 14, with 12 bases in between. This CDR3 region has 11 residues. This CDR3 reads CAISANGGKFF. The CDR3 DNA follows: TGTGCCATCAGTGCCAACGGGGGCAAGTTCTTC.

The V gene is TRBV2, the J gene TRBJ2-3; D unclear. Trimming took 7 bases from V and 4 from J, leaving 18 bases between them. This CDR3 is built from 15 residues. Per germline, CDR1 SNHLY and CDR2 FYNNEI. CDR3 residues: CASMVGSASADTQYF. CDR3 coding DNA: TGTGCCAGCATGGTCGGAAGTGCCTCTGCAGATACGCAGTATTTT.

The CDR3 DNA follows: TGTGCCAGCAGCTTAAGGGAAGGGGATGGCTACACCTTC. This encodes CASSLREGDGYTF. The chain couples TRBV7-9 to TRBJ1-2; possibly TRBD1 for D (5 bases). The CDR3 covers 13 residues. Trimming pared 2 bases from V and 6 bases from J, leaving 10 bases between. The germline CDR1 and CDR2 sequences are SEHNR and FQNEAQ (reference sequence).

The genes are TRBV7-2 and TRBJ1-4; weak D call: TRBD1 (5 bases). Trimming cost V 6 bases and J 3 bases, with 5 bases left between them. In germline, CDR1 is SGHTA, CDR2 FQGNSA. The CDR3 contains 12 residues. The CDR3 loop is CASRGANEKLFF. CDR3 coding DNA: TGTGCCAGCAGGGGGGCTAATGAAAAACTGTTTTTT.

CDR3: CASMGESAEAFF. CDR3 in DNA: TGTGCCAGCATGGGGGAGTCGGCCGAAGCTTTCTTT. V is TRBV6-4 and J is TRBJ1-1; D perhaps matches TRBD1 (5 bases). The germline V gene has CDR1 MRHNA and CDR2 SNTAGT. V was clipped by 7 bases and J by 8 bases, with 14 bases between them. The CDR3 sequence is 12 residues long.

The V call is TRBV6-5, the J call TRBJ1-1; no clear D gene. Trimming shortened V by 5 bases and J by 1 base, and 8 bases separated the two germline ends. Looked up from germline, CDR1 is MNHEY and CDR2 is SVGAGI. The CDR3 loop spans 13 amino acids. CDR3 sequence: CASSKTTNTEAFF. The CDR3, as DNA: TGTGCCAGCAGTAAAACAACGAACACTGAAGCTTTCTTT.

The rearrangement uses TRBV3-1 (or the pseudogene TRBV3-2) and TRBJ1-3; D ambiguous. The germline V and J ends were trimmed by 1 base and 3 bases, with 7 bases remaining between them. Per germline, CDR1 LGHDT and CDR2 YNNKEL (reference sequence). The CDR3 consists of 14 residues. CDR3 coding DNA: TGTGCCAGCAGCCAAGTTGGGATTGGAAACACCATATATTTT. Residues: CASSQVGIGNTIYF.